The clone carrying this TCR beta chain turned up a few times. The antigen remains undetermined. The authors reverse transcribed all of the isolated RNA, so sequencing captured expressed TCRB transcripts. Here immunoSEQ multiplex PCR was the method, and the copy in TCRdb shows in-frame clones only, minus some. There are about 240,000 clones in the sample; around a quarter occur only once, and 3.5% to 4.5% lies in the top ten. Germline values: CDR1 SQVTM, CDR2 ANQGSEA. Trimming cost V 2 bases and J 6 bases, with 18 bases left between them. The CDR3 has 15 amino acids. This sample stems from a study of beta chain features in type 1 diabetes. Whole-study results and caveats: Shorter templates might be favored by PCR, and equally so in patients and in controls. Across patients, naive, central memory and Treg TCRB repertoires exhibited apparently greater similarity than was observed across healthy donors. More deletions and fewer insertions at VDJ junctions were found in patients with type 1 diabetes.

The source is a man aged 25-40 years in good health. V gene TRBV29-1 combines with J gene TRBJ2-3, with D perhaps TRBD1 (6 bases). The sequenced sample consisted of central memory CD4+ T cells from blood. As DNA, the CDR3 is TGCAGCGTTGAAAAATCAGGGGTATCAGGGGATACGCAGTATTTT. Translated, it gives CSVEKSGVSGDTQYF.